This T cell receptor beta chain was found in a study of persistence of HIV-infected CD4 T cells. At the level of the study: Up to 180 mL blood was drawn at multiple time points; two donors had single-time leukapheresis. Regarding the study as a whole: CMV- and Gag-responding cells had lower TCRbeta richness than CD3/CD28-responding cells.

Stimulation used about 10 ug/mL lysate from CMV-infected fibroblasts. CD40L-negative CD69-negative CD45RO-high memory CD4+ T cells were sorted as populations depleted of antigen-responding cells. The libraries were made with immunoSEQ version 4 in survey mode. Repertoires were generated with immunoSEQ multiplex PCR, while TCRdb's copy carries only in-frame clones and drops some. Of fewer than 35,000 clones listed, around 76% were seen once; the top ten hold 5% to 7.5%. Points on this clone: The antigen is not known.

The germline V gene has CDR1 LNHDA and CDR2 SQIVND (reference sequence). The CDR3 consists of 12 residues. Trimming removed 4 bases at V and 6 bases at J, with 6 bases between. This specimen consisted of CD4+ T cells sorted from PBMCs after approximately 20-hour stimulation, obtained from a patient who received antiretroviral therapy. This clonotype originated in an adult woman with HIV who was CMV-seropositive. The chain links TRBV19 to TRBJ2-2, with D maybe TRBD1 (6 bases). CDR3 sequence: CASSTGAGELFF. Here the CDR3 DNA reads TGTGCCAGTAGTACAGGGGCCGGGGAGCTGTTTTTT. Together with reference TRBV19 and TRBJ2-2, the CDR3 gives the full variable domain: DGGITQSPKYLFRKEGQNVTLSCEQNLNHDAMYWYRQDPGQGLRLIYYSQIVNDFQKGDIAEGYSVSREKKESFPLTVTSAQKNPTAFYLCASSTGAGELFFGEGSRLTVL.